This T cell receptor (beta chain) was documented in a study of blood T cell repertoires in COVID-19. The method was immunoSEQ multiplex PCR; TCRdb's version includes in-frame clones alone and lacks a portion of them. This table holds some 100,000 clones, about 91% found once. The specimen was peripheral blood. The clonotype comes from a woman of 80 years or more with active COVID-19.

The CDR3, as DNA: TGTGCCATCAGTGAGGGACAGGGAGAGCACACTGAAGCTTTCTTT. It translates to CAISEGQGEHTEAFF. This sequence joins TRBV10-3 and TRBJ1-1; 8 bases are a match to TRBD1. V gave up 2 bases and J gave up 3 bases; unmatched junction bases: 5. Germline V gives CDR1 ENHRY, CDR2 SYGVKD. The CDR3 has 15 amino acids.